This passage covers 18 T cell receptor beta chains from one sample sequenced in a study of blood T cell repertoires in COVID-19. The assay was immunoSEQ multiplex PCR, and TCRdb's table has in-frame clones only and misses some. Seen here are some 390,000 clones, around 87% observed once, and the top ten hold less than 3.5%. The sequenced material came from peripheral blood. Source of these receptors: a human donor in a cohort sampled during active COVID-19.

The genes are TRBV7-2 and TRBJ2-1, with 9 bases aligning to TRBD2. The V gene's germline CDR1 is SGHTA and CDR2 FQGNSA. This CDR3 contains 15 residues. V lost 5 bases, J lost 5 bases, and 7 bases stayed unmatched. CDR3 DNA: TGTGCCAGCAGCGCCAAGGCTAGCGGGAACAATGAGCAGTTCTTC. Translating it yields CASSAKASGNNEQFF.

This chain joins TRBV7-2 and TRBJ2-5, with 9 bases aligning to TRBD2. This CDR3 contains 19 residues. Germline V lookup: CDR1 SGHTA, CDR2 FQGNSA. V lost 5 bases to trimming and J lost 4 bases; unmatched junction nucleotides: 20. In DNA form, the CDR3 reads TGTGCCAGCAGCCCCCGGCCCTTAGCGGCGGGGGGGCTGGGAGAGACCCAGTACTTC. It is translated as CASSPRPLAAGGLGETQYF.

The genes are TRBV5-1 and TRBJ2-7; 9 bases map to TRBD2. CDR1 and CDR2 from the germline V gene are SGHRS and YFSETQ. Trimming cost V 0 bases and J 2 bases; bases outside gene matches: 3. This CDR3 comprises 15 residues. The CDR3 nucleotides are TGCGCCAGCAGCTTGGGTAGCGGGGGCCCCTACGAGCAGTACTTC. It specifies CASSLGSGGPYEQYF.

The J gene is TRBJ2-5, the V gene TRBV5-1, with TRBD2 identical over 7 bases. Losses at the gene ends were 4 bases for V and 5 bases for J; bases not matched to a gene: 5. The CDR3 is 13 amino acids. Germline CDR1 SGHRS, CDR2 YFSETQ. Written as DNA, the CDR3 is TGCGCCAGCAGCGGGGGACTACGGGAGACCCAGTACTTC. Its translation: CASSGGLRETQYF. Full variable domain (remainder filled in from reference TRBV5-1 and TRBJ2-5): KAGVTQTPRYLIKTRGQQVTLSCSPISGHRSVSWYQQTPGQGLQFLFEYFSETQRNKGNFPGRFSGRQFSNSRSEMNVSTLELGDSALYLCASSGGLRETQYFGPGTRLLVL.

This clone has a single count. The genes are TRBV7-2 and TRBJ1-5; perhaps TRBD1 as D (5 bases). V was clipped by 5 bases and J by 3 bases, with 14 bases between them. Germline V gives CDR1 SGHTA, CDR2 FQGNSA. The CDR3 is 15 amino acids. CDR3 nucleotides: TGTGCCAGCAGCGCAACCGGGACTTACAATCAGCCCCAGCATTTT. Its translation: CASSATGTYNQPQHF.

This clone has a single count. The chain recombines TRBV21-1 with TRBJ2-2; no check of the table's D call, TRBD2, against the DNA was made. TRBV21-1 is tagged as a pseudogene. This CDR3 is built from 18 residues. CDR3 loop: CASSQNPSGGSNTGELFF. In nucleotides, the CDR3 is TGTGCCAGCAGCCAGAACCCTAGCGGGGGTTCGAACACCGGGGAGCTGTTTTTT.

The gene calls are TRBV3-1 (or the pseudogene TRBV3-2) and TRBJ1-4; D is possibly TRBD1 (5 bases). CDR3 length equals 16 residues. V was trimmed by 2 bases and J by 5 bases, leaving 15 bases between them. The germline gives CDR1 LGHDT, CDR2 YNNKEL (reference sequence). CDR3 bases: TGTGCCAGCAGCCAATCACAGGTCGTAGTAAATGAAAAACTGTTTTTT. This codes for CASSQSQVVVNEKLFF.

In nucleotides, the CDR3 is TGTGCCACCAGCAGCCGGACAGGGGGGAGTCGGAATGAGCAGTTCTTC. This encodes CATSSRTGGSRNEQFF. The V call is TRBV15, the J call TRBJ2-1; 10 bases are shared with TRBD1. Germline lookup yields CDR1 LNHNV and CDR2 YYDKDF (reference sequence). The length of the CDR3 is 16 residues. V dropped 3 bases and J dropped 7; count of bases not matched to a gene: 9.

The V gene is TRBV5-1, the J gene TRBJ1-6; 7 positions agree with TRBD1. The germline CDR1 and CDR2 sequences are SGHRS and YFSETQ. Germline trimming cut 0 bases from V and 4 bases from J; bases unmatched to any gene: 10. This CDR3 is built from 18 residues. CDR3 loop: CASSLDRRGLAYNSPLHF. CDR3 in DNA: TGCGCCAGCAGCTTGGACCGCAGGGGGTTGGCATATAATTCACCCCTCCACTTT.

This chain connects TRBV2 to TRBJ1-4, with TRBD1 as a possible D gene (6 bases). The CDR3 loop spans 15 amino acids. V was cut by 6 bases and J by 6 bases, with 17 bases left in between. Germline CDR1 and CDR2: SNHLY and FYNNEI. The DNA of the CDR3 is TGTGCCAGCAGCCCTCTACAGGGCGTTCATGAAAAACTGTTTTTT. Protein: CASSPLQGVHEKLFF.

The chain is built from TRBV30 and TRBJ2-6; D is perhaps TRBD1 (5 bases). The CDR3 is 15 amino acids. V gave up 3 bases and J gave up 4 bases, with 13 bases separating them. Germline V gives CDR1 GTSNPN, CDR2 SVGIG (reference sequence). The CDR3 nucleotides read TGTGCCTGGAGGCCTATTCGACAGGGGGCCAACGTCCTGACTTTC. It yields the protein CAWRPIRQGANVLTF. Together with reference TRBV30 and TRBJ2-6, the CDR3 gives the full variable domain: SQTIHQWPATLVQPVGSPLSLECTVEGTSNPNLYWYRQAAGRGLQLLFYSVGIGQISSEVPQNLSASRPQDRQFILSSKKLLLSDSGFYLCAWRPIRQGANVLTFGAGSRLTVL.

The V and J genes are TRBV29-1 and TRBJ1-5; possible D gene TRBD1, 6 bases. V was clipped by 4 bases and J by 6 bases, with 13 bases between them. The CDR3 is 13 amino acids. Germline assignment: CDR1 SQVTM and CDR2 ANQGSEA. The CDR3 protein is CSVAPGDSQPQHF. The CDR3 DNA sequence: TGCAGCGTTGCCCCAGGGGATTCTCAGCCCCAGCATTTT. The full variable domain, with the rest looked up from reference TRBV29-1 and TRBJ1-5, is SAVISQKPSRDICQRGTSLTIQCQVDSQVTMMFWYRQQPGQSLTLIATANQGSEATYESGFVIDKFPISRPNLTFSTLTVSNMSPEDSSIYLCSVAPGDSQPQHFGDGTRLSIL.

The rearrangement joins TRBV2 to TRBJ2-1; TRBD2 agrees at 9 bases. This CDR3 contains 17 residues. Germline V CDR1 and CDR2: SNHLY, FYNNEI. Trimming cost V 6 bases and J 0 bases; bases outside gene matches: 9. The CDR3 DNA reads as TGTGCCAGCAGCTCCGGGACTAGCTCCAGCTCCTACAATGAGCAGTTCTTC. Protein product: CASSSGTSSSSYNEQFF.

The table lists this clone with a count of one. The V call is TRBV10-3, the J call TRBJ1-6, with a possible D match to TRBD1 (5 bases). Germline V gene data show CDR1 as ENHRY and CDR2 as SYGVKD. V was shortened by 7 bases and J by 7 bases, with 11 bases between the two germline ends. There are 13 residues in the CDR3. In DNA, the CDR3 is TGTGCCATCAATGCAGGGTCCAATTCACCCCTCCACTTT. Residues: CAINAGSNSPLHF.

As regards this clone: The junction shows a germline mismatch at one end, possibly a read error. The CDR3 region has the DNA TGTGCTAGCAGCTTAGGGCAGGGAGAGACCCAGTACTTC. This encodes CASSLGQGETQYF. V is TRBV7-7 and J is TRBJ2-5; possibly TRBD1 for D (5 bases). The CDR3 is made up of 13 amino acids. CDR1 is SSHAT and CDR2 is FNYEAQ in the germline V gene (reference sequence).

The rearrangement links TRBV5-1 to TRBJ2-5; D might be TRBD1 (5 bases). Germline V gene lookup returns CDR1 SGHRS and CDR2 YFSETQ. The CDR3 totals 13 residues. The V and J ends lost 0 bases and 3 bases respectively, with 6 bases between them. The CDR3 bases are TGCGCCAGCAGCTTGGTGACAGAAGAGACCCAGTACTTC. This sequence encodes CASSLVTEETQYF.

The chain is built from TRBV6-1 and TRBJ1-5, with D tentatively TRBD1 (6 bases). Trimming shortened V by 3 bases and J by 4 bases, and 16 bases separated the two germline ends. Germline V gene lookup returns CDR1 MNHNS and CDR2 SASEGT. The CDR3 has 16 residues. CDR3 amino acids: CASSEGAGLGNQPQHF. Written as DNA, the CDR3 is TGTGCCAGCAGTGAGGGGGCGGGTCTGGGAAATCAGCCCCAGCATTTT.

This chain joins TRBV19 and TRBJ2-5, with D possibly matching TRBD2 (5 bases). The CDR3 consists of 15 residues. V was pared by 1 base and J by 7 bases, with 16 bases between. Germline V gene lookup returns CDR1 LNHDA and CDR2 SQIVND (reference sequence). The CDR3 protein is CASSIGAPGYGTQYF. CDR3 nucleotide sequence: TGTGCCAGTAGTATAGGGGCCCCGGGGTACGGGACCCAGTACTTC.